This T cell receptor beta chain came from a study of T-cell reconstitution after alpha-beta-depleted transplantation in children. Notes on the study in general: In some patients, recipient T cells and intrathymic progenitors surviving conditioning explained high day-60 diversity. Alpha-beta T cells about two months after transplant reportedly derived from several hundred expanded graft clones. Diversity and T-cell counts at one year after transplant derived mostly from new T cells.

It was with unique molecular identifiers that the TCRbeta library was prepared. From the PCR reads, TCRdb called clonotypes with MiXCR, one entry per CDR3 protein. The sample records under 7,000 distinct CDR3 sequences, approximately 16% being singletons. As to this clonotype: The target antigen is unknown.

The TCR sequence derives from a boy younger than 10 with acute lymphoblastic leukemia, due to receive a stem cell transplant. The specimen was PBMCs, collected before TCRalphabeta/CD19-depleted stem cell transplant.

The CDR3 region is CASSTEGLWGSEQFF. CDR3 sequence (DNA): TGTGCCAGCAGCACCGAGGGACTATGGGGAAGTGAGCAGTTCTTC. The genes are TRBV11-2 and TRBJ2-1, with TRBD2 identical over 7 bases. Germline trimming cut 5 bases from V and 9 bases from J; bases unmatched to any gene: 13. The germline gives CDR1 SGHAT, CDR2 FQNNGV. This CDR3 has 15 residues.